A selection of T cell receptor beta chains follows, all from one sample in a study of blood T cell repertoires in COVID-19. Produced via immunoSEQ multiplex PCR; TCRdb's table is partial and in-frame only. Of approximately 330,000 clones listed, roughly 90% are singletons. The sample consisted of peripheral blood. The receptors derive from a woman aged 45 to 65 with active or convalescent COVID-19. CDR3s include the opening cysteine and the closing phenylalanine or tryptophan. D genes are given only for firm matches. A row's size may be missing; if present it is once, few, many or a size class.

>TRBV19|TRBJ1-1|-|TRBD1|15
TGTGCCAGTAGTTCGTCCGGGACAGTGAACACTGAAGCTTTCTTT
CASSSSGTVNTEAFF
>TRBV6-5|TRBJ2-2|-|TRBD2|16
TGTGCCAGCAGTTACTTAGCGGGAGATGGGACCGGGGAGCTGTTTTTT
CASSYLAGDGTGELFF
>TRBV11-2|TRBJ2-1|-|TRBD2|19
TGTGCCAGCAGCTTTAACTCCCTAGCGGGCCGAATAACCTACAATGAGCAGTTCTTC
CASSFNSLAGRITYNEQFF
>TRBV28|TRBJ1-5|many|-|15
TGTGCCAGCAGTTTAGCGGGAAGAAGCAATCAGCCCCAGCATTTT
CASSLAGRSNQPQHF
>TRBV6-5|TRBJ2-7|-|-|11
TGTGCCAGCCGAGAACTCTACGAGCAGTACTTC
CASRELYEQYF
>TRBV27|TRBJ1-5|-|-|17
TGTGCCAGCTCCTTGTCCGGGGTCTCGTCTAGCAATCAGCCCCAGCATTTT
CASSLSGVSSSNQPQHF
>TRBV9|TRBJ2-2|once|TRBD1|14
TGTGCCAGCAGTGGACAGGGGGCCACCGGGGAGCTGTTTTTT
CASSGQGATGELFF
>TRBV7-9|TRBJ1-6|-|-|15
TGTGCCAGCAGCTTAGGCAGCTCCTATAATTCACCCCTCCACTTT
CASSLGSSYNSPLHF
>TRBV7-8|TRBJ2-7|-|TRBD2|15
TGTGCCAGCAGCTTAAAGCTAGCGGGAGGAACCGAGCAGTACTTC
CASSLKLAGGTEQYF
>TRBV7-8|TRBJ1-1|-|-|13
TGTGCCAGCAGCTTAGTTAGCGGCACTGAAGCTTTCTTT
CASSLVSGTEAFF
>TRBV6-5|TRBJ2-3|-|-|12
TGTGCCAGCGGCGGGGACTCGGATACGCAGTATTTT
CASGGDSDTQYF
>TRBV28|TRBJ1-2|-|-|13
TGTGCCAGCATGGAGGGTTTGAACTATGGCTACACCTTC
CASMEGLNYGYTF
>TRBV7-8|TRBJ2-5|-|-|16
TGTGCCAGCAGCTTAGCGGGGCAGGCGCTCCAAGAGACCCAGTACTTC
CASSLAGQALQETQYF
>TRBV28|TRBJ2-7|-|TRBD1|11
TGTGCCAGCAAAACAGGGGACGAGCAGTACTTC
CASKTGDEQYF
>TRBV5-1|TRBJ2-1|-|-|21
TGCGCCAGCAGCTTGGCCTTCGGACTGGCTAGTTCCAAGTTCTCCTACAATGAGCAGTTCTTC
CASSLAFGLASSKFSYNEQFF
>TRBV6-4|TRBJ1-2|-|-|12
TGTGCCAGCAGTGACCAGGGCTATGGCTACACCTTC
CASSDQGYGYTF
>TRBV7-6|TRBJ1-3|-|TRBD1|14
TGTGCCAGCAGCTCACAGGGGGCTGGAAACACCATATATTTT
CASSSQGAGNTIYF
>TRBV29-1|TRBJ2-1|-|-|14
TGCAGCGTTCTTGGGAGGGGGAAAGACAATGAGCAGTTCTTC
CSVLGRGKDNEQFF
>TRBV12-5|TRBJ1-2|-|TRBD1|16
TGTGCTAGTGGTTTGCAAACAGGGGGCGCGGACTATGGCTACACCTTC
CASGLQTGGADYGYTF
>TRBV18|TRBJ2-2|-|TRBD2|16
TGTGCCAGCTCACATTTAGCGGGATTGAACACCGGGGAGCTGTTTTTT
CASSHLAGLNTGELFF
>TRBV6-5|TRBJ2-3|-|TRBD1|13
TGTGCCAGTCCGGGACAGAATACAGATACGCAGTATTTT
CASPGQNTDTQYF
>TRBV3-1/TRBV3-2|TRBJ1-2|-|-|13
TGTGCCAGCAGCCAAGGGGCAGGGCGAGGCTACACCTTC
CASSQGAGRGYTF
>TRBV29-1|TRBJ2-2|-|TRBD2|13
TGCAGCGTGACTAGCGGGGGTACCGGGGAGCTGTTTTTT
CSVTSGGTGELFF
>TRBV2|TRBJ2-2|-|TRBD2|18
TGTGCCAGCAGTATTCTGATCGGACTAGCGGGGAACACCGGGGAGCTGTTTTTT
CASSILIGLAGNTGELFF
>TRBV5-8|TRBJ2-4|-|-|14
TGTGCCAGCAGCCAGAGGGATATTCCAAACATTCAGTACTTC
CASSQRDIPNIQYF
>TRBV5-4|TRBJ2-1|-|-|18
TGTGCCAGCAGCTTGGCCTTTGGGGCGCGTACTACTGGGAATGAGCAGTTCTTC
CASSLAFGARTTGNEQFF
>TRBV30|TRBJ1-4|-|-|15
TGTGCCTGGAGAACCCAGGGTGCAACTAATGAAAAACTGTTTTTT
CAWRTQGATNEKLFF
>TRBV9|TRBJ2-1|-|-|12
TGTGCCAGCAGCACTATTTACAATGAGCAGTTCTTC
CASSTIYNEQFF
>TRBV28|TRBJ1-4|-|TRBD1|18
TGTGCCAGCACCTCCTCAGTCGGGACAGGGGGTTCGTATGAAAAACTGTTTTTT
CASTSSVGTGGSYEKLFF
>TRBV5-1|TRBJ2-2|few|TRBD1|15
TGCGCCAGCAGCGACAGGGGGTTCAACACCGGGGAGCTGTTTTTT
CASSDRGFNTGELFF
>TRBV4-1|TRBJ2-7|-|TRBD2|16
TGCGCCAGCAGCCAAGTTCGTAGCGGGAGTGCCTACGAGCAGTACTTC
CASSQVRSGSAYEQYF
>TRBV7-8|TRBJ1-1|-|-|17
TGTGCCAGCAGCTTAGGGATGACAGGTAGAATTAACACTGAAGCTTTCTTT
CASSLGMTGRINTEAFF
>TRBV28|TRBJ2-3|once|TRBD2|17
TGTGCCAGCACTTCAATTTATGGCGGGAGGTTGTCAGATACGCAGTATTTT
CASTSIYGGRLSDTQYF
>TRBV13|TRBJ1-3|-|TRBD1|17
TGTGCCAGCGGCTCTCGGCCGGACAGGACTTCTGGAAACACCATATATTTT
CASGSRPDRTSGNTIYF
>TRBV4-2|TRBJ2-7|-|-|15
TGTGCCAGCAGCCAAGAAAGGGTCGGGGGCTACGAGCAGTACTTC
CASSQERVGGYEQYF
>TRBV29-1|TRBJ1-1|-|TRBD1|15
TGCAGCGTTAACCCACCCGACAGGGCAGGCACTGAAGCTTTCTTT
CSVNPPDRAGTEAFF
>TRBV5-1|TRBJ1-2|-|TRBD1|15
TGCGCCAGCAGCTTAGAAGGGGGCAGTAGCTTCGGCTACACCTTC
CASSLEGGSSFGYTF